The rows below give T cell receptor beta chains drawn from one sample of a study of T cells expressing NK-cell markers. TCRdb re-called the 5' RACE reads; one entry per CDR3 protein, DNA not given. This listing includes about 540,000 distinct CDR3 sequences. Material: blood T cells: a sorted CD56 or NKG2C T cell subset, CD4+ or CD8+ T cells, or bulk PBMC T cells (not recorded which). These receptors originate from a man aged 18-30 years in good health. Each CDR3 is given with its conserved first and last residue.

J,V,CDR3
TRBJ2-2,TRBV7-9,CASSDPRDTAPGELFF
TRBJ1-5,TRBV6-5,CASSMPPRDRGRVGSQHF
TRBJ2-4,TRBV12-3/TRBV12-4,CASSFFVPLAKNIQYF
TRBJ2-7,TRBV29-1,CSGKGVDEQYF
TRBJ1-1,TRBV29-1,CSVVGTGQFIEAFF
TRBJ1-5,TRBV19,CASNPSTGRYQPQHF
TRBJ2-1,TRBV11-3,CASSLAGGASGDNEQFF
TRBJ2-3,TRBV6-5,CASSSSPLWGSTDTQYF
TRBJ2-1,TRBV5-6,CASSPGLRSTYNEQFF
TRBJ1-6,TRBV11-2,CASSLDLLSQVNSPLHF
TRBJ2-1,TRBV5-1,CASNGHLYNEQFF
TRBJ2-3,TRBV20-1,CSARGYLSRAGTPRTDTQYF
TRBJ2-1,TRBV10-3,CAISLGLVGDEQFF